This is a list of T cell receptor beta chains from one sample in a study of T cells in Graves' hyperthyroidism and ophthalmopathy. TCRdb independently ran MiXCR on the multiplex PCR reads; one entry per CDR3 protein. The sample has more than 500,000 distinct CDR3 sequences; 35% to 50% are singletons. The sample consisted of peripheral blood or thyroid tissue (not recorded which). The origin of the receptors is an adult woman with Graves' disease, either hyperthyroidism or ophthalmopathy (not recorded which). CDR3s include the opening cysteine and the closing phenylalanine or tryptophan. Fields, in order: clone size, D gene, V gene, J gene, CDR3 protein, CDR3 DNA. The D gene is left open where the match is weak. Clone size appears in some rows only: once, few, many, or a class for an expanded clone.

size: .
D: TRBD1
V: TRBV20-1
J: TRBJ2-7
CDR3: CSARETDRYYEQYF
DNA: TGCAGTGCTAGAGAGACGGACAGGTACTACGAGCAGTACTTC

size: once
D: TRBD2
V: TRBV2
J: TRBJ2-7
CDR3: CASSEVLSSGRDEQYF
DNA: TGTGCCAGCAGTGAAGTCTTGTCTAGCGGGAGGGACGAGCAGTACTTC

size: .
D: .
V: TRBV14
J: TRBJ2-2
CDR3: CASSQRVTGELFF
DNA: TGTGCCAGCAGCCAAAGAGTCACCGGGGAGCTGTTTTTT

size: .
D: TRBD1
V: TRBV25-1
J: TRBJ1-2
CDR3: CASSEWDSYLYGYTF
DNA: TGTGCCAGCAGTGAATGGGACAGTTATCTGTATGGCTACACCTTC

size: many
D: .
V: TRBV15
J: TRBJ2-6
CDR3: CATGWASGANVLTF
DNA: TGTGCCACCGGTTGGGCATCTGGGGCCAACGTCCTGACTTTC

size: many
D: .
V: TRBV15
J: TRBJ1-5
CDR3: CATGGPNQPQHF
DNA: TGTGCCACCGGGGGTCCCAATCAGCCCCAGCATTTT

size: .
D: .
V: TRBV20-1
J: TRBJ1-2
CDR3: CSARGQGNTGDDGYTF
DNA: TGCAGTGCTAGAGGGCAGGGAAACACCGGGGACGATGGCTACACCTTC

size: .
D: .
V: TRBV7-2
J: TRBJ2-3
CDR3: CASSLVVGTDTQYF
DNA: TGTGCCAGCAGCTTAGTGGTGGGCACAGATACGCAGTATTTT

size: .
D: .
V: TRBV14
J: TRBJ1-2
CDR3: CASSQERQSSVTF
DNA: TGTGCCAGCAGCCAAGAGCGGCAGTCGTCTGTCACCTTC

size: .
D: .
V: TRBV28
J: TRBJ2-7
CDR3: CASQMGYYEQYF
DNA: TGTGCCAGTCAGATGGGGTACTACGAGCAGTACTTC

size: .
D: .
V: TRBV19
J: TRBJ2-2
CDR3: CASIRRPNTGELFF
DNA: TGTGCCAGTATCCGTCGGCCGAACACCGGGGAGCTGTTTTTT

size: .
D: .
V: TRBV5-1
J: TRBJ1-2
CDR3: CASSLTGRYTF
DNA: TGCGCCAGCAGCTTAACCGGGCGTTACACCTTC

size: .
D: TRBD2
V: TRBV20-1
J: TRBJ2-5
CDR3: CSARKVIAGAQHF
DNA: TGCAGTGCTAGAAAAGTGATAGCGGGAGCCCAGCACTTC

size: .
D: .
V: TRBV28
J: TRBJ1-5
CDR3: CASSLWGNRFRRNQPQHF
DNA: TGTGCCAGCAGTTTATGGGGGAACAGGTTTAGAAGGAATCAGCCCCAGCATTTT

size: .
D: .
V: TRBV4-1
J: TRBJ1-1
CDR3: CASSQGGRFLSPEAFF
DNA: TGCGCCAGCAGCCAAGGCGGTCGCTTTTTGAGCCCTGAAGCTTTCTTT

size: .
D: .
V: TRBV29-1
J: TRBJ2-5
CDR3: CSVEVPTAAQETQYF
DNA: TGCAGCGTTGAAGTCCCGACAGCGGCGCAAGAGACCCAGTACTTC

size: many
D: .
V: TRBV29-1
J: TRBJ2-7
CDR3: CSVFRRGIHDEQYF
DNA: TGCAGCGTCTTCCGCCGGGGAATTCACGACGAGCAGTACTTC

size: .
D: .
V: TRBV6-2/TRBV6-3
J: TRBJ1-5
CDR3: CASSYKGQRETQHF
DNA: TGTGCCAGCAGTTACAAGGGGCAGAGGGAGACCCAGCATTTT

size: .
D: .
V: TRBV6-2/TRBV6-3
J: TRBJ1-1
CDR3: CASSFSQTKTEAFF
DNA: TGTGCCAGCAGTTTTTCCCAGACGAAAACTGAAGCTTTCTTT

size: .
D: TRBD1
V: TRBV15
J: TRBJ1-6
CDR3: CATGQEDSPLHF
DNA: TGTGCCACTGGACAGGAAGATTCACCCCTCCACTTT

size: many
D: TRBD2
V: TRBV10-3
J: TRBJ2-7
CDR3: CAISTSVEGAYEQYF
DNA: TGTGCCATCAGTACTAGCGTGGAAGGTGCCTACGAGCAGTACTTC